This T cell receptor (beta chain) was identified in a study of T cell responses to AZD1222 COVID-19 vaccine. The method was immunoSEQ multiplex PCR; TCRdb's version includes in-frame clones alone and lacks a portion of them. The sample consists of some 180,000 clones, around 90% of them appearing once. The length of the CDR3 is 15 residues. The germline V and J ends were trimmed by 3 bases and 3 bases, with 12 bases remaining between them. Germline values: CDR1 WNHNN, CDR2 SYGVQD (reference sequence). The V call is TRBV10-1, the J call TRBJ1-3, with D perhaps TRBD1 (6 bases). This clonotype originated in an adult who received the AZD1222 COVID-19 vaccine. This material consisted of peripheral blood, taken 28 days after the second AZD1222 dose. CDR3 sequence: CASSDGTYDGNTIYF. CDR3 DNA sequence: TGCGCCAGCAGTGACGGGACATACGATGGAAACACCATATATTTT.